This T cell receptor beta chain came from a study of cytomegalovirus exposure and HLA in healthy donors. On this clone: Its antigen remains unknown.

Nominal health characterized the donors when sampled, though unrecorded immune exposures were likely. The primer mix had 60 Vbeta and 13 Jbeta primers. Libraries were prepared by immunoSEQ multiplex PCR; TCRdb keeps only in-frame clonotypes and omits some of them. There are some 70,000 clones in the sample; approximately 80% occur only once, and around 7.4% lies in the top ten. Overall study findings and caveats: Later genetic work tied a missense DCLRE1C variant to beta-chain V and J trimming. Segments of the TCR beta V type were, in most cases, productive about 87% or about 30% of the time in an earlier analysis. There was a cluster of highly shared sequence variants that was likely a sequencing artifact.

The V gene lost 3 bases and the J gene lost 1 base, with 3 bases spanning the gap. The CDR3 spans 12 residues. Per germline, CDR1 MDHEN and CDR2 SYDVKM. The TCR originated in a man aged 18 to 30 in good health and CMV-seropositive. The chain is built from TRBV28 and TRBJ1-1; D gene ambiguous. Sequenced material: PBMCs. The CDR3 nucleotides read TGTGCCAGCAGTTTCTCGAACACTGAAGCTTTCTTT. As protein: CASSFSNTEAFF. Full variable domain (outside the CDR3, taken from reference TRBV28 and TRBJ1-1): DVKVTQSSRYLVKRTGEKVFLECVQDMDHENMFWYRQDPGLGLRLIYFSYDVKMKEKGDIPEGYSVSREKKERFSLILESASTNQTSMYLCASSFSNTEAFFGQGTRLTVV.